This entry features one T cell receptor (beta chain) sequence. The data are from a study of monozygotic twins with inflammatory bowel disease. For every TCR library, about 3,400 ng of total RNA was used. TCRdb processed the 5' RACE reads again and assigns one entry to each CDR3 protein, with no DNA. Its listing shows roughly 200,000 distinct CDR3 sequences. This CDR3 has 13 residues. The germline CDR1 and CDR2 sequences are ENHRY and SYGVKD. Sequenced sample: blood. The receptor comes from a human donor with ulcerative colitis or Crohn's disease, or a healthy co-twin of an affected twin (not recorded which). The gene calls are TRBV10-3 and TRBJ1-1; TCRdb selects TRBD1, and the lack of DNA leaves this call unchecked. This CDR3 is CALRDRTEREAFF.